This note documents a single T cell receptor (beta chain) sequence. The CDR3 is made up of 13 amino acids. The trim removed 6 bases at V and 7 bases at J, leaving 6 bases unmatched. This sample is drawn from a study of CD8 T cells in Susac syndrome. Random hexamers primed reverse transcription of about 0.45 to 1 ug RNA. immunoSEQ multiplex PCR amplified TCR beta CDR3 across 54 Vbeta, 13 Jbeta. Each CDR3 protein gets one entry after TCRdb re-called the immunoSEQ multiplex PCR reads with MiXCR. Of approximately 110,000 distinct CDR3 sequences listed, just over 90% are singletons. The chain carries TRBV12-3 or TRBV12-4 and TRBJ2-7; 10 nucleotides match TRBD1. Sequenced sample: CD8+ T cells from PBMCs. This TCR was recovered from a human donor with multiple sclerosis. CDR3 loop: CASSPGQGIEQYF. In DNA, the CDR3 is TGTGCCAGCAGCCCGGGACAGGGGATAGAGCAGTACTTC.